This passage covers 4 T cell receptor beta chains from one sample sequenced in a study of blood T cell repertoires in COVID-19. TCRdb's table, derived via immunoSEQ multiplex PCR, lists solely in-frame clones and lacks some. The sample has some 140,000 clones, about four fifths seen once. The sample was PBMCs or T cells enriched from blood (not recorded which). These receptors all come from a man aged 35 to 55 with acute COVID-19.

CDR3 region: CARSLYEGNGSNQPQHF. In DNA form, the CDR3 reads TGTGCCAGAAGCTTATACGAGGGAAACGGGAGCAATCAGCCCCAGCATTTT. The chain is built from TRBV7-5 and TRBJ1-5. TRBV7-5 is a pseudogene. The CDR3 has 17 residues.

The V call is TRBV7-2, the J call TRBJ2-5, with 9 bases aligning to TRBD1. Germline values: CDR1 SGHTA, CDR2 FQGNSA. Losses at the gene ends were 5 bases for V and 5 bases for J; bases not matched to a gene: 9. The length of the CDR3 is 15 residues. Written as DNA, the CDR3 is TGTGCCAGCAGCACCCGCACAGGGGGCAGGGAGACCCAGTACTTC. Its translation is CASSTRTGGRETQYF.

The rearrangement links TRBV29-1 to TRBJ1-2; TRBD1 matches 8 bases. J lost 7 bases, V lost 6 bases, and 10 bases had no gene match. CDR3 length equals 13 residues. CDR1 and CDR2 (germline): SQVTM, ANQGSEA. The CDR3 sequence is CSVGVAGGGGYTF. The CDR3 bases are TGCAGCGTGGGGGTCGCAGGGGGCGGTGGCTACACCTTC.

The rearrangement links TRBV6-1 to TRBJ1-4, with TRBD1 identical over 7 bases. Germline-derived CDR1 and CDR2 are MNHNS and SASEGT. The trim removed 4 bases at V and 6 bases at J, leaving 8 bases unmatched. The CDR3 runs to 15 residues. Written as DNA, the CDR3 is TGTGCCAGCAGTGGACCGGGACAGTCATATGAAAAACTGTTTTTT. The encoded protein is CASSGPGQSYEKLFF.